The clone carrying this TCR beta chain has a count of ten or more. What it binds is not known. This CDR3 spans 9 amino acids. Germline V lookup: CDR1 SQVTM, CDR2 ANQGSEA. The V segment lost 7 bases and the J segment 14 bases; nucleotides outside the gene matches: 5. This entry comes from a study of CD8 T cells in ankylosing spondylitis. Study-level findings and limits: Past studies reported some motif variants in reactive arthritis synovial fluid and blood. What appeared characteristic of ankylosing spondylitis blood was a TCR beta motif of several highly homologous variants.

5'-RACE, quantitative and with molecular barcodes, yielded the TCR beta libraries. TCRdb reprocessed the 5' RACE reads with MiXCR, giving one entry per CDR3 protein. The sample contains some 290,000 distinct CDR3 sequences, 20% of which appear only once. The receptor was isolated from a male donor with ankylosing spondylitis or in good health (not recorded which). The material sequenced was blood, either unsorted or a sorted T cell fraction (not recorded which). The chain has TRBV29-1 and TRBJ2-5; 9 nucleotides line up with TRBD1. The CDR3 nucleotides read TGCAGCGGGGACAGGGAGGGATACTTC. Its protein is CSGDREGYF.